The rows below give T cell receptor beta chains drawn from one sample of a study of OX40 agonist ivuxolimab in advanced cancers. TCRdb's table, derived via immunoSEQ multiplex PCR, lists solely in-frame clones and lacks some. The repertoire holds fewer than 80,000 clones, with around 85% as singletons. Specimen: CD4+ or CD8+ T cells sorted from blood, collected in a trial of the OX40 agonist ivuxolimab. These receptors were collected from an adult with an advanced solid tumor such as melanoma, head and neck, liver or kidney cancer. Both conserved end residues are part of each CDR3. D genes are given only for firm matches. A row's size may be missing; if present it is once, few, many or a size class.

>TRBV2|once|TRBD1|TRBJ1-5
CASSDRQGNNQPQHF
TGTGCCAGCAGTGATAGACAGGGCAACAATCAGCCCCAGCATTTT
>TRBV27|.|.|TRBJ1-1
CASSLSPRGATEAFF
TGTGCCAGCAGTTTAAGTCCACGGGGGGCCACTGAAGCTTTCTTT
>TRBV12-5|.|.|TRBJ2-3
CASGFGDTQYF
TGTGCTAGTGGCTTTGGAGATACGCAGTATTTT
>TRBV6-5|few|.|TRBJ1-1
CASSYQGINTEAFF
TGTGCCAGCAGTTACCAGGGAATCAACACTGAAGCTTTCTTT
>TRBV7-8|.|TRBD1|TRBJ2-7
CASSFKSTGTGGHEQYF
TGTGCCAGCAGCTTCAAATCTACCGGGACAGGGGGCCACGAGCAGTACTTC
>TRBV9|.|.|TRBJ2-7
CASSFAQGGEQYF
TGTGCCAGCAGCTTCGCCCAGGGAGGCGAGCAGTACTTC
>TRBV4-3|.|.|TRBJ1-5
CASSQEASVGPQHF
TGCGCCAGCAGCCAAGAGGCGAGCGTTGGGCCCCAGCATTTT
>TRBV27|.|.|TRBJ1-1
CASSLLQGNTEAFF
TGTGCCAGCAGTTTATTGCAGGGGAACACTGAAGCTTTCTTT
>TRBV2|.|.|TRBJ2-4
CASSDGAGDAIQYF
TGTGCCAGCAGTGATGGGGCAGGGGACGCCATTCAGTACTTC
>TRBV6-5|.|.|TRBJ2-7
CASTRTDFDEQYF
TGTGCCAGCACCAGGACCGACTTCGACGAGCAGTACTTC
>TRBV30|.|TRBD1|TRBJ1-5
CAWSVKGASNQPQHF
TGTGCCTGGAGTGTAAAGGGGGCGAGCAATCAGCCCCAGCATTTT
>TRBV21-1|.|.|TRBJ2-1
CASSRAGFDNEQFF
TGTGCCAGCAGCAGGGCGGGGTTTGACAATGAGCAGTTCTTC
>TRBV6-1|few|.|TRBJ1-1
CASSGQNMNTEAFF
TGTGCCAGCAGTGGACAGAACATGAACACTGAAGCTTTCTTT
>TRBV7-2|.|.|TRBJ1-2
CASSPRQTYGYTF
TGTGCCAGCAGCCCCCGACAGACCTATGGCTACACCTTC
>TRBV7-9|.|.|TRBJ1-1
CASSFREVAEAFF
TGTGCCAGCAGCTTCCGGGAGGTCGCTGAAGCTTTCTTT
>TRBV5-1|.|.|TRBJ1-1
CASSQLRGNTEAFF
TGCGCCAGCAGTCAGCTCAGGGGAAACACTGAAGCTTTCTTT
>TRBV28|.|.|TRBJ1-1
CASSLRAGGTEAFF
TGTGCCAGCAGTTTAAGGGCCGGGGGGACTGAAGCTTTCTTT
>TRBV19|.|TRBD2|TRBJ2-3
CASSIPASGSVTDTQYF
TGTGCCAGTAGTATCCCGGCTAGCGGGAGTGTCACAGATACGCAGTATTTT
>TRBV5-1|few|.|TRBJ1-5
CASSWKSPSNQPQHF
TGCGCCAGCAGCTGGAAATCGCCTAGCAATCAGCCCCAGCATTTT
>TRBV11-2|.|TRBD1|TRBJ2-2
CASSSGQGVVGELFF
TGTGCCAGCAGCTCAGGACAGGGGGTGGTCGGGGAGCTGTTTTTT
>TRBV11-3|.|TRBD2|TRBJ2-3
CASSSRTSGSGADTQYF
TGTGCCAGCAGCTCTCGGACTAGCGGGAGTGGTGCAGATACGCAGTATTTT
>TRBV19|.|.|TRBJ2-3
CASSSTGRTDTQYF
TGTGCCAGTAGTTCGACAGGGAGGACAGATACGCAGTATTTT
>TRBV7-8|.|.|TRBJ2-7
CASSTTLFYEQYF
TGTGCCAGTAGCACGACGTTATTCTACGAGCAGTACTTC
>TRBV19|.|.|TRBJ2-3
CASSIAPGGATDTQYF
TGTGCCAGTAGTATAGCCCCAGGGGGGGCCACAGATACGCAGTATTTT
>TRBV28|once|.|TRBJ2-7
CASSLPGSVREQYF
TGTGCCAGCAGTTTGCCGGGATCGGTCCGCGAGCAGTACTTC
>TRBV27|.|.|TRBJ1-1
CASSQEGVTEAFF
TGTGCCAGCAGTCAGGAAGGGGTTACTGAAGCTTTCTTT
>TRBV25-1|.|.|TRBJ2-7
CASSELLNEQYF
TGTGCCAGCAGTGAATTGCTGAACGAGCAGTACTTC
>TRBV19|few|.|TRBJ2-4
CASSTQDRLAKNIQYF
TGTGCCAGTAGCACACAGGACAGACTAGCCAAAAACATTCAGTACTTC
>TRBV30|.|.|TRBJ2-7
CAWSSAGAKRYEQYF
TGTGCCTGGAGCTCGGCAGGGGCAAAAAGGTACGAGCAGTACTTC
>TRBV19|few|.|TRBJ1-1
CASRLEGEAFF
TGTGCCAGTAGGTTGGAGGGTGAAGCTTTCTTT
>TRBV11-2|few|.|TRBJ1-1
CASSPWSDLNTEAFF
TGTGCCAGCAGCCCTTGGTCGGACTTGAACACTGAAGCTTTCTTT
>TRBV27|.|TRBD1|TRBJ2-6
CASRGLQGAPSGANVLTF
TGTGCCAGCAGGGGACTACAGGGGGCGCCTTCTGGGGCCAACGTCCTGACTTTC
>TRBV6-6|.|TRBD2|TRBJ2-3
CASSRGGSQTQYF
TGTGCCAGCAGTCGGGGGGGTTCTCAGACGCAGTATTTT
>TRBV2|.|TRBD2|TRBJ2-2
CASSERGLAGAGELFF
TGTGCCAGCAGTGAACGGGGACTAGCGGGGGCCGGGGAGCTGTTTTTT
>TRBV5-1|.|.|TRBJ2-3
CASSPEGIHTDTQYF
TGCGCCAGCAGCCCGGAGGGGATCCACACAGATACGCAGTATTTT
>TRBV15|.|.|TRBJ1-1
CATSHRSELNTEAFF
TGTGCCACCTCCCATCGCTCGGAGTTGAACACTGAAGCTTTCTTT
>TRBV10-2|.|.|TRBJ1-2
CASSGPGTYGYTF
TGCGCCAGCAGTGGGCCAGGGACCTATGGCTACACCTTC
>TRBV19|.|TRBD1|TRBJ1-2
CASTQTGVVYGYTF
TGTGCCAGTACCCAGACAGGGGTTGTCTATGGCTACACCTTC
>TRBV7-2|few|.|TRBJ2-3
CASSLGGPVTDTQYF
TGTGCCAGCAGCTTAGGAGGCCCCGTCACAGATACGCAGTATTTT
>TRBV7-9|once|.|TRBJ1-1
CASSLRALGGGTEAFF
TGTGCCAGCAGCTTAAGGGCGCTTGGGGGAGGCACTGAAGCTTTCTTT